The clone carrying this T cell receptor beta chain was detected only a few times. The source of the sample is a study of blood T cells in healthy people across ages. A second PCR of about 6 to 12 cycles used a sample-barcoded 5' primer and a J-beta primer mix. TCRdb analysed the 5' RACE reads with MiXCR anew, one entry per CDR3 protein. The sample has 550,000 to 600,000 distinct CDR3 sequences; more than 45% are singletons. The clonotype originates from an elderly man in good health. Sequencing was performed on blood.

The CDR3 reads CASSRDDALGDEQYF. CDR3 nucleotide sequence: TGTGCCAGCTCACGGGACGATGCTCTAGGTGACGAGCAGTACTTC. The rearrangement links TRBV18 to TRBJ2-7; perhaps D is TRBD1 or TRBD2 (5 bases each). There are 15 residues in the CDR3. Germline V lookup: CDR1 KGHSH, CDR2 LQKENI. V lost 4 bases, J lost 5 bases, and 18 bases lay in between.